This entry features one T cell receptor (beta chain) sequence. This sample was included in a study of blood T cell repertoires in COVID-19. In the study overall: Both acute and convalescent COVID-19 samples were obtained from the United States, Italy and Spain.

Authors' analysis steps: Reference gene primer amplification yielded estimated nucleated cell counts. Libraries were prepared by immunoSEQ multiplex PCR; TCRdb keeps only in-frame clonotypes and omits some of them. V, J and clone size are taken as reported in that table, and D and trimming were inferred from the DNA itself. Of 60,000 to 70,000 clones listed, around 82% are singletons. Germline CDR1 is MNHEY and CDR2 is SVGAGI. The CDR3 is 15 residues long. The J segment lost 5 bases and the V segment lost 6 bases, leaving 8 bases of the junction unmatched. The clonotype was recovered from a man in his forties or fifties with active COVID-19. The chain joins TRBV6-5 to TRBJ1-4; the match to TRBD1 covers 8 bases. The sample comprised peripheral blood. The CDR3 protein is CASSIAGGENEKLFF. CDR3 DNA sequence: TGTGCCAGCAGCATCGCAGGGGGCGAGAATGAAAAACTGTTTTTT.